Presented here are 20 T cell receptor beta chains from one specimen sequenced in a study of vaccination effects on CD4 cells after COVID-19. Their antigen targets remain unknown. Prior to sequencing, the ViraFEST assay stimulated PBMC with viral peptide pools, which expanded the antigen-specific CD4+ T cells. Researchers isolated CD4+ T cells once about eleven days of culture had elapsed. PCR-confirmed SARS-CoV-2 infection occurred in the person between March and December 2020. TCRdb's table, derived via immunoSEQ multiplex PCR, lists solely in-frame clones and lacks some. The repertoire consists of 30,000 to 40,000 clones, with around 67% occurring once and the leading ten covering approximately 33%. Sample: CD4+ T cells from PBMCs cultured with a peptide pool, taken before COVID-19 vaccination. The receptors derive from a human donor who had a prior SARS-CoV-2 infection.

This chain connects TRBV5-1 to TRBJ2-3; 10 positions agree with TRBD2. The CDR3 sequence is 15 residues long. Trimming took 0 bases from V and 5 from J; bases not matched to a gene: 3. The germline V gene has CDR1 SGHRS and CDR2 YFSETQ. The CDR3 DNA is TGCGCCAGCAGCTTGGTTACTAGCGGGGAAGATACGCAGTATTTT. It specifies CASSLVTSGEDTQYF.

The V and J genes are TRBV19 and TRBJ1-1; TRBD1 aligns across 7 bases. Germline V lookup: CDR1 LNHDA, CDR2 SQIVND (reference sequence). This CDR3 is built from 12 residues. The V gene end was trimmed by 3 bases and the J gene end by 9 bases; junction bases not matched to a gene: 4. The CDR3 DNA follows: TGTGCCAGTAGTATCTACAGGGGCCAAGCTTTCTTT. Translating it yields CASSIYRGQAFF.

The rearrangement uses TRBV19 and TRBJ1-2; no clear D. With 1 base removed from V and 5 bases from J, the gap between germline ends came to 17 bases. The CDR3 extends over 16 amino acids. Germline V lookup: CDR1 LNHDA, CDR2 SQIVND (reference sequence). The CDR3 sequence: CASSIVPGWTEYGYTF. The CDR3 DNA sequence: TGTGCCAGTAGTATAGTCCCAGGCTGGACGGAATATGGCTACACCTTC.

CDR3 in amino acids: CASSFGASNQPQHF. Written as DNA, the CDR3 is TGCGCCAGCAGCTTTGGGGCGAGCAATCAGCCCCAGCATTTT. This sequence joins TRBV5-1 and TRBJ1-5; the D gene is possibly TRBD1 (5 bases). V was cut by 2 bases and J by 1 base, with 7 bases left in between. This CDR3 has 14 residues. Germline V CDR1 and CDR2: SGHRS, YFSETQ. The whole variable domain, remainder taken from reference TRBV5-1 and TRBJ1-5, is KAGVTQTPRYLIKTRGQQVTLSCSPISGHRSVSWYQQTPGQGLQFLFEYFSETQRNKGNFPGRFSGRQFSNSRSEMNVSTLELGDSALYLCASSFGASNQPQHFGDGTRLSIL.

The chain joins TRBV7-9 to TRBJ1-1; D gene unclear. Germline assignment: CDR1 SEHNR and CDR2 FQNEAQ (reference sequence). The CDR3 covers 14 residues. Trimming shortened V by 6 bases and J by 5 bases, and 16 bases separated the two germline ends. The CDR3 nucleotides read TGTGCCAGCAGTCTGAGGGCGGGAGGAACTGAAGCTTTCTTT. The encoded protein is CASSLRAGGTEAFF.

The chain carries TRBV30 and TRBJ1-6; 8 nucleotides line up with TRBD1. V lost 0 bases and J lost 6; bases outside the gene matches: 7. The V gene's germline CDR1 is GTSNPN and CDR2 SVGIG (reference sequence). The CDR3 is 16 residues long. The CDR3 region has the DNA TGTGCCTGGAGTGTATCCCGGACAGGGCCTAATTCACCCCTCCACTTT. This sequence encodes CAWSVSRTGPNSPLHF.

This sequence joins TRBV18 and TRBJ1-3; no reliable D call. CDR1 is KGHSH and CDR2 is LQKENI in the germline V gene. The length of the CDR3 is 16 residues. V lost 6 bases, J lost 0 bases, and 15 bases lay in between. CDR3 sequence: CASSLEHGSSGNTIYF. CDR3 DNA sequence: TGTGCCAGCTCTCTAGAGCACGGGAGCTCTGGAAACACCATATATTTT.

The CDR3, as DNA: TGTGCCAGCAGCCGAAACACCTACGAGCAGTACTTC. Translation gives CASSRNTYEQYF. The chain has TRBV3-1 (or the pseudogene TRBV3-2) and TRBJ2-7; D not certain. CDR3 length: 12 residues. The V gene lost 4 bases and the J gene lost 2 bases, with 6 bases spanning the gap. The germline V gene encodes CDR1 LGHDT and CDR2 YNNKEL (reference sequence).

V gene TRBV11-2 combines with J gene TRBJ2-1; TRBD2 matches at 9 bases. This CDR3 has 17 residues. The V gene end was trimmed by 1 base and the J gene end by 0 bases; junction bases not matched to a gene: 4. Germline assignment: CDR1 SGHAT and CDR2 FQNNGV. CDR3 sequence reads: CASSLGFSGSSYNEQFF. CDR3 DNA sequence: TGTGCCAGCAGCTTAGGTTTTAGCGGGAGCTCCTACAATGAGCAGTTCTTC.

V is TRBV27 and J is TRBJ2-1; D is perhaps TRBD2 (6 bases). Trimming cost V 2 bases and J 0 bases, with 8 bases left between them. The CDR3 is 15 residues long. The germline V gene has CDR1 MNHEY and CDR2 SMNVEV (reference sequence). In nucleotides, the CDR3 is TGTGCCAGCAGTTTAAGGCGGGACTCCTACAATGAGCAGTTCTTC. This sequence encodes CASSLRRDSYNEQFF.

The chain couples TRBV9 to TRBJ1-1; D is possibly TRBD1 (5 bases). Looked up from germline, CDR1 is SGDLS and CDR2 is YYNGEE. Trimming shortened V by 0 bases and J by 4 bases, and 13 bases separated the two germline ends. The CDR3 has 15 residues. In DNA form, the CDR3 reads TGTGCCAGCAGCGTAGGGTGGGGGGTGAGCACTGAAGCTTTCTTT. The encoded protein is CASSVGWGVSTEAFF.

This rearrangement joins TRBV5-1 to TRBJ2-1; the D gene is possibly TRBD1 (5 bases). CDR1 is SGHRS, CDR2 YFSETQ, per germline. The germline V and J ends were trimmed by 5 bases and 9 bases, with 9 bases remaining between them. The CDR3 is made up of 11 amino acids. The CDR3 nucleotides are TGCGCCAGCAGGTATCAGGGTGAGCAGTTCTTC. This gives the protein CASRYQGEQFF.

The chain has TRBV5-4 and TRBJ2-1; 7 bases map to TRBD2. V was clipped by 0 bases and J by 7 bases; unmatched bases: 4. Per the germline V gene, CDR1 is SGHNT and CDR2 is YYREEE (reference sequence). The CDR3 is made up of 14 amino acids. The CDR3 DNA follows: TGTGCCAGCAGCTTGGGCAGCGGGAATAATGAGCAGTTCTTC. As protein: CASSLGSGNNEQFF.

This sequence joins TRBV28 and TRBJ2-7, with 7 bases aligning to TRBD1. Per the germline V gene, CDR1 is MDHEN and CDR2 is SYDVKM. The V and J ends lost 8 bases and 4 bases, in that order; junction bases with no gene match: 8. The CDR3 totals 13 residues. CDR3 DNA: TGTGCCAGCGCCCCGGGACAGACTTACGAGCAGTACTTC. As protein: CASAPGQTYEQYF.

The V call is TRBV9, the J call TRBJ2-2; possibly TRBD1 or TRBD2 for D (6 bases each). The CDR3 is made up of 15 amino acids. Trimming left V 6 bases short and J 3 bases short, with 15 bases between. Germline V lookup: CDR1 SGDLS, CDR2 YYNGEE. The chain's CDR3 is CASTPGGTHTGELFF. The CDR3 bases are TGTGCCAGCACCCCAGGCGGGACACACACCGGGGAGCTGTTTTTT. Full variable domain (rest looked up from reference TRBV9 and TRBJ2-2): DSGVTQTPKHLITATGQRVTLRCSPRSGDLSVYWYQQSLDQGLQFLIQYYNGEERAKGNILERFSAQQFPDLHSELNLSSLELGDSALYFCASTPGGTHTGELFFGEGSRLTVL.

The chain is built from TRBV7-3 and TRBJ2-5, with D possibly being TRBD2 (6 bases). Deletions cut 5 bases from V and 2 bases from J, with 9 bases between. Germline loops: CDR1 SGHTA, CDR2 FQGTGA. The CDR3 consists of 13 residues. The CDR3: CASSPGTQETQYF. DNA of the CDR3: TGTGCCAGCAGCCCAGGGACTCAAGAGACCCAGTACTTC.

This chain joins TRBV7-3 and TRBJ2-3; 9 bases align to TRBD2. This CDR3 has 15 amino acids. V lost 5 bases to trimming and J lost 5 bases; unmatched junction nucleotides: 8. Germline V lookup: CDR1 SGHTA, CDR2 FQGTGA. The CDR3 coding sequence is TGTGCCAGCAGCCCACGGGCTAGCGGGAAAGATACGCAGTATTTT. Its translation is CASSPRASGKDTQYF.

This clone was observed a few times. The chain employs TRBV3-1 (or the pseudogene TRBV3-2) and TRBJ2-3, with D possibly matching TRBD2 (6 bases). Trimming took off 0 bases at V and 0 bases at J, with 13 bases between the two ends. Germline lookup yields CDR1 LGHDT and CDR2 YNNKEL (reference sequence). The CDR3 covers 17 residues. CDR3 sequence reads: CASSQDKTRRSTDTQYF. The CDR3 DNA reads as TGTGCCAGCAGCCAAGATAAGACTAGACGCAGCACAGATACGCAGTATTTT.

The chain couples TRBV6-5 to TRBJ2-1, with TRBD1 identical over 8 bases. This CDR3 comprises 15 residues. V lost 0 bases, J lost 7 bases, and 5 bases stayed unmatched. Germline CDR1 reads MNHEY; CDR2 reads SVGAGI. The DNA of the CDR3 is TGTGCCAGCAGTTACTCCCAGGGGGCGGGTAATGAGCAGTTCTTC. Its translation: CASSYSQGAGNEQFF.

The CDR3 nucleotides read TGTGCCAGCAGGCGACCTTTCGGTGAGCAGTTCTTC. Its translation: CASRRPFGEQFF. V is TRBV27 and J is TRBJ2-1; D gene uncertain. With 6 bases removed from V and 9 bases from J, the gap between germline ends came to 12 bases. The CDR3 loop spans 12 amino acids. CDR1 is MNHEY, CDR2 SMNVEV, per germline (reference sequence).